Here is one TCR beta chain with its context. Its antigen is as yet unknown. V trimming: 0 bases; J trimming: 5 bases; junction bases outside the gene matches: 11. The CDR3 covers 17 residues. Germline V gene lookup returns CDR1 LGHNA and CDR2 YNFKEQ. The sample belongs to a study of T cell repertoires in cytomegalovirus infection. Study context: Recently identified HLA-C-restricted CMV epitopes were among the peptides used. CMV infection and matching HLA type were both indicated by public TCR beta signatures. Study-wide results and caveats: Based on cumulative public TCR beta family frequency, carriers of CMV plus the relevant HLA were identified. It was HLA-C-restricted CMV-specific TCR beta clonotypes that dominated the response ex vivo.

TCRdb re-called the reads through MiXCR, storing one row per CDR3 protein. The profile covers about 830,000 distinct CDR3 sequences, with 30% to 35% appearing a single time and 9.5% to 15% taken by the ten largest. The specimen was cultured CD8+ T cells from PBMCs, collected from culture after CMV antigen stimulation. This chain uses TRBV4-2 with TRBJ2-5, with TRBD2 matching 8 bases. The receptor was isolated from a human donor in good health (CMV status not recorded). Some clones in this sample may be carry-over from other donors' samples. CDR3 nucleotides: TGTGCCAGCAGCCAAGATCGGCGCGGGGGGTTATGGGAGACCCAGTACTTC. The encoded protein is CASSQDRRGGLWETQYF.